A selection of T cell receptor beta chains follows, all from one sample in a study of Ad26.COV2.S vaccination and SARS-CoV-2 variants. Measured with immunoSEQ multiplex PCR; TCRdb has only the in-frame clones, and not every one. The sample gives under 600,000 clones, about 89% of which show up once; 1.7% is in the top ten. This sample comprised peripheral blood, obtained in a trial of Ad26.COV2.S vaccine versus placebo. The receptor set was obtained from a person aged 18 to 59 who received the Ad26.COV2.S COVID-19 vaccine or a placebo. The CDR3 runs from the conserved cysteine through the conserved F or W. Fields, in order: clone size, V gene, D gene, J gene, CDR3 DNA, CDR3 protein. The D gene is left open where the match is weak. Clone size is given for some rows only: seen once, a few or many times, or a class if the clone is expanded.

size: NA
V: TRBV29-1
D: NA
J: TRBJ1-4
DNA: TGCAGCGTTAGGGTAAACGGTGAAAAACTGTTTTTT
CDR3: CSVRVNGEKLFF

size: NA
V: TRBV24-1
D: NA
J: TRBJ2-5
DNA: TGTGCCACCAGTGATTCCCTGACAGATCAAGAGACCCAGTACTTC
CDR3: CATSDSLTDQETQYF

size: NA
V: TRBV7-8
D: NA
J: TRBJ1-6
DNA: TGTGCCAGCAGCTTGACAGAGAGTAATTCACCCCTCCACTTT
CDR3: CASSLTESNSPLHF

size: many
V: TRBV19
D: NA
J: TRBJ2-5
DNA: TGTGCCAGTAGTATAACCGGGCTCCTAATTAATAGAGAGACCCAGTACTTC
CDR3: CASSITGLLINRETQYF

size: once
V: TRBV6-5
D: NA
J: TRBJ1-3
DNA: TGTGCCAGCAGTTACGGAGGTCCCGTTTCTGGAAACACCATATATTTT
CDR3: CASSYGGPVSGNTIYF

size: NA
V: TRBV11-2
D: TRBD1
J: TRBJ2-2
DNA: TGTGCCAGCAGCTTAGCCGGGACAGACAAATCGACCACCGGGGAGCTGTTTTTT
CDR3: CASSLAGTDKSTTGELFF

size: many
V: TRBV6-6
D: TRBD1
J: TRBJ1-1
DNA: TGTGCCAGCAGTTACGACTTACAGGGGCCCGCTGAAGCTTTCTTT
CDR3: CASSYDLQGPAEAFF

size: NA
V: TRBV7-9
D: NA
J: TRBJ1-1
DNA: TGTGCCAGCAGCTTAGCCCGACAGGCGAACACTGAAGCTTTCTTT
CDR3: CASSLARQANTEAFF

size: NA
V: TRBV4-1
D: TRBD2
J: TRBJ2-7
DNA: TGCGCCAGCAGCCAATTGAGTAGCGGGAGCTCCTACGAGCAGTACTTC
CDR3: CASSQLSSGSSYEQYF

size: NA
V: TRBV10-3
D: TRBD2
J: TRBJ2-3
DNA: TGTGCCATCAGCCTACTAGCGGGGGGGCAAGATACGCAGTATTTT
CDR3: CAISLLAGGQDTQYF

size: once
V: TRBV9
D: NA
J: TRBJ2-3
DNA: TGTGCCAGCAGCGGACAAGGGACCGGGGGAGATACGCAGTATTTT
CDR3: CASSGQGTGGDTQYF

size: few
V: TRBV2
D: NA
J: TRBJ1-3
DNA: TGTGCCAGCAGTGAAGAGGGGACCGCTGGAAACACCATATATTTT
CDR3: CASSEEGTAGNTIYF

size: NA
V: TRBV10-1
D: TRBD2
J: TRBJ2-1
DNA: TGCGCCAGCAGTGAGTTGAGTAGCGGGAGGAGCAATGAGCAGTTCTTC
CDR3: CASSELSSGRSNEQFF

size: NA
V: TRBV5-1
D: TRBD2
J: TRBJ2-7
DNA: TGCGCCAGCAGCCCTGGGGGGACTAGCGGGAGTATCTACGAGCAGTACTTC
CDR3: CASSPGGTSGSIYEQYF

size: NA
V: TRBV7-2
D: NA
J: TRBJ1-2
DNA: TGTGCCAGCAGCTTAGTGGCGGGGACCTCTAACTATGGCTACACCTTC
CDR3: CASSLVAGTSNYGYTF

size: few
V: TRBV5-8
D: TRBD2
J: TRBJ2-5
DNA: TGTGCCAGCAGCGGGGGACTAGCGGGAGCCGGGGAGACCCAGTACTTC
CDR3: CASSGGLAGAGETQYF

size: NA
V: TRBV9
D: NA
J: TRBJ1-5
DNA: TGTGCCAGCAGCATTACCGGGAACTCGTATCAGCCCCAGCATTTT
CDR3: CASSITGNSYQPQHF

size: NA
V: TRBV11-3
D: NA
J: TRBJ2-2
DNA: TGTGCCAGCAGCTTAGCTAGCAACACCGGGGAGCTGTTTTTT
CDR3: CASSLASNTGELFF

size: NA
V: TRBV6-2/TRBV6-3
D: NA
J: TRBJ1-4
DNA: TGTGCCAGCAGTTACTCAAGGGGGGGGAGGAAGGCAACTAATGAAAAACTGTTTTTT
CDR3: CASSYSRGGRKATNEKLFF

size: NA
V: TRBV18
D: TRBD1
J: TRBJ2-1
DNA: TGTGCCAGCTCATCGGTGAGGGGACAGTATTCCAATGAGCAGTTCTTC
CDR3: CASSSVRGQYSNEQFF

size: NA
V: TRBV3-1/TRBV3-2
D: NA
J: TRBJ2-5
DNA: TGTGCCAGCAGCCAAATGGGACACCAAGAGACCCAGTACTTC
CDR3: CASSQMGHQETQYF

size: NA
V: TRBV30
D: TRBD1
J: TRBJ2-3
DNA: TGTGCCTGGAGTCCCGGAGGGACAGGGTATTTCGATACGCAGTATTTT
CDR3: CAWSPGGTGYFDTQYF

size: NA
V: TRBV25-1
D: NA
J: TRBJ2-7
DNA: TGTGCCAACGAGCGCGTAGTGGCCGGCAGGGGCTATTACGAGCAGTACTTC
CDR3: CANERVVAGRGYYEQYF

size: NA
V: TRBV28
D: TRBD2
J: TRBJ2-1
DNA: TGTGCCAGCCTTATGGCTGGACTAGCGGGAAACAATGAGCAGTTCTTC
CDR3: CASLMAGLAGNNEQFF

size: NA
V: TRBV6-2/TRBV6-3
D: TRBD1
J: TRBJ2-5
DNA: TGTGCCAGCAGCCGGACAGGGGTACGCCAAGAGACCCAGTACTTC
CDR3: CASSRTGVRQETQYF

size: NA
V: TRBV6-6
D: TRBD1
J: TRBJ1-2
DNA: TGTGCCAGCAGTTTCGGGACAGGGAAGGGTGGCTACACCTTC
CDR3: CASSFGTGKGGYTF

size: NA
V: TRBV28
D: TRBD1
J: TRBJ1-1
DNA: TGTGCCAGCAGCCCCGGGACAGGGCTCGCTTTCTTT
CDR3: CASSPGTGLAFF

size: NA
V: TRBV4-1
D: NA
J: TRBJ1-6
DNA: TGCGCCAGCAGCCAATTAATGACCCGAGTCTATAATTCACCCCTCCACTTT
CDR3: CASSQLMTRVYNSPLHF

size: NA
V: TRBV9
D: NA
J: TRBJ2-7
DNA: TGTGCCAGCACCCCGGGGGGACAAGCCTACGAGCAGTACTTC
CDR3: CASTPGGQAYEQYF

size: NA
V: TRBV27
D: NA
J: TRBJ1-2
DNA: TGTGCCAGCAGTTTTCTAACCCCGGGTAACTATGGCTACACCTTC
CDR3: CASSFLTPGNYGYTF